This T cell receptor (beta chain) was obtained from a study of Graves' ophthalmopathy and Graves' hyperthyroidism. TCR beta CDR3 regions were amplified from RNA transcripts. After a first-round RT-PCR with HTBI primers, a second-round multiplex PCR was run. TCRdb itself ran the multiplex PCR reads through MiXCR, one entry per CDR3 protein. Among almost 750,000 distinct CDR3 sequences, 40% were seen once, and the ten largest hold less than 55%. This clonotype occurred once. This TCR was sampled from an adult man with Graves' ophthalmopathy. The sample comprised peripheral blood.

CDR3 in DNA: TGTGCCAGCGAGGACACTGAAGCTTTCTTT. This encodes CASEDTEAFF. V gene TRBV25-1 combines with J gene TRBJ1-1; D not resolved. CDR3 length equals 10 residues. Deletions cut 8 bases from V and 3 bases from J, with 4 bases between. From germline, CDR1 is MGHDK and CDR2 SYGVNS.